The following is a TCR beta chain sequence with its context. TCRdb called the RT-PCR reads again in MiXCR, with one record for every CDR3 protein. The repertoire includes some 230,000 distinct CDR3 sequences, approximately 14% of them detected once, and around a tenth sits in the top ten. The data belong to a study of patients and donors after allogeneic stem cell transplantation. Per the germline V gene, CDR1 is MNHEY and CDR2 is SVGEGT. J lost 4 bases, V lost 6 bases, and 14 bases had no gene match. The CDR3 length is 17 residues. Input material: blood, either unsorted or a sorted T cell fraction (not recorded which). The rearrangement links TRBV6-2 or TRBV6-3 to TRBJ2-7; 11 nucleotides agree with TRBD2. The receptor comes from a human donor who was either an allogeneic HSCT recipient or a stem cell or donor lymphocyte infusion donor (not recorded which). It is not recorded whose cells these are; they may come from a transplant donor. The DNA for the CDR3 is TGTGCCAGCAGCCCAGGACTAGCGGGCCGCCACAATTACGAGCAGTACTTC. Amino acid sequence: CASSPGLAGRHNYEQYF.